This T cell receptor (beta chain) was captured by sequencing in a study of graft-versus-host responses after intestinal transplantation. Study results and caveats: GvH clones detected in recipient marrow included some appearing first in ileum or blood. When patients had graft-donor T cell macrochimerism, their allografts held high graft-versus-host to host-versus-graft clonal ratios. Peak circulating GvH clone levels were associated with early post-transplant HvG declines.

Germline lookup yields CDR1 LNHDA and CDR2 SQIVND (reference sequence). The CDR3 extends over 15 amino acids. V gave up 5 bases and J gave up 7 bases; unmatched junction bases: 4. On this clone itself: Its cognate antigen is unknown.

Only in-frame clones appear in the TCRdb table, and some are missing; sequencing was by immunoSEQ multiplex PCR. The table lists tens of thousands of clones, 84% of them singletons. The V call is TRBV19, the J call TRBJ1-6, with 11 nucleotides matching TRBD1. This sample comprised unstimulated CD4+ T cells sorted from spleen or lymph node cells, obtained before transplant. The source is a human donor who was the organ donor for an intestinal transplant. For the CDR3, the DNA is TGTGCCAGTAGTGGGACAGGGGGTAGGAATTCACCCCTCCACTTT. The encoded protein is CASSGTGGRNSPLHF.